This is a list of T cell receptor beta chains from one sample in a study of T cell repertoires in cytomegalovirus infection. No antigen has been assigned to these receptors. MiXCR, applied by TCRdb to the reads, yields one record per CDR3 protein. The table shows hundreds of thousands of distinct CDR3 sequences, with around 35% occurring only once. Sequencing used cultured PBMCs, obtained from culture after CMV antigen stimulation. Source of these receptors: a human donor in good health (CMV status not recorded). Some clones in this sample may be carry-over from other donors' samples. The CDR3 runs from the conserved cysteine through the conserved F or W. The D gene is left open where the match is weak. Clone size is given for some rows only: seen once, a few or many times, or a class if the clone is expanded.

D: -; size: many; J: TRBJ2-3; V: TRBV7-2; length: 14; CDR3: CASSFSASTDTQYF; DNA: TGTGCCAGCAGCTTTTCGGCTAGCACAGATACGCAGTATTTT
D: TRBD2; size: many; J: TRBJ2-1; V: TRBV7-8; length: 14; CDR3: CASSRLAGYNEQFF; DNA: TGTGCCAGCAGCCGACTAGCGGGGTACAATGAGCAGTTCTTC
D: TRBD2; size: many; J: TRBJ2-1; V: TRBV7-2; length: 16; CDR3: CASSPPGLALYNEQFF; DNA: TGTGCCAGCAGCCCACCGGGACTAGCGTTATACAATGAGCAGTTCTTC
D: TRBD1; size: -; J: TRBJ1-4; V: TRBV7-6; length: 14; CDR3: CASRNRGPNEKLFF; DNA: TGTGCCAGCCGTAACAGGGGGCCTAATGAAAAACTGTTTTTT
D: TRBD1; size: many; J: TRBJ2-7; V: TRBV19; length: 13; CDR3: CASSPGQGSEQYF; DNA: TGTGCCAGTAGTCCGGGACAGGGATCCGAGCAGTACTTC
D: -; size: -; J: TRBJ2-1; V: TRBV4-3; length: 14; CDR3: CASSQDRLGHEQFF; DNA: TGCGCCAGCAGCCAAGATCGTCTGGGCCATGAGCAGTTCTTC
D: -; size: few; J: TRBJ2-4; V: TRBV4-3; length: 18; CDR3: CASSQGGLGDPLENIQYF; DNA: TGCGCCAGCAGCCAAGGGGGACTGGGGGACCCTTTGGAGAACATTCAGTACTTC
D: TRBD1; size: few; J: TRBJ1-2; V: TRBV20-1; length: 12; CDR3: CSATGQNYGYTF; DNA: TGCAGTGCTACGGGACAGAACTATGGCTACACCTTC
D: -; size: -; J: TRBJ2-6; V: TRBV20-1; length: 15; CDR3: CSAATGLSGANVLTF; DNA: TGCAGTGCAGCAACAGGGTTGTCTGGGGCCAACGTCCTGACTTTC
D: TRBD2; size: -; J: TRBJ2-3; V: TRBV27; length: 16; CDR3: CASKGRSGGGTDTQYF; DNA: TGTGCCAGCAAGGGGAGGTCGGGCGGGGGGACAGATACGCAGTATTTT
D: TRBD1; size: many; J: TRBJ2-7; V: TRBV12-3/TRBV12-4; length: 14; CDR3: CASSWGQPIYEQYF; DNA: TGTGCCAGCTCCTGGGGACAGCCAATCTACGAGCAGTACTTC
D: -; size: many; J: TRBJ2-3; V: TRBV6-1; length: 16; CDR3: CASSARAGTFADTQYF; DNA: TGTGCCAGCAGTGCCCGAGCCGGGACATTCGCAGATACGCAGTATTTT
D: -; size: -; J: TRBJ1-5; V: TRBV6-6; length: 14; CDR3: CASSYSSWYQPQHF; DNA: TGTGCCAGCAGTTACTCGTCATGGTATCAGCCCCAGCATTTT
D: -; size: few; J: TRBJ1-1; V: TRBV11-3; length: 15; CDR3: CASSTTGLWNTEAFF; DNA: TGTGCCAGCAGCACCACGGGACTCTGGAACACTGAAGCTTTCTTT
D: TRBD1; size: -; J: TRBJ1-2; V: TRBV7-6; length: 17; CDR3: CASSLGQGGGLEYGYTF; DNA: TGTGCCAGCAGCTTAGGACAGGGAGGAGGTTTAGAATATGGCTACACCTTC
D: TRBD1; size: many; J: TRBJ2-7; V: TRBV7-8; length: 15; CDR3: CASSGRGQGFHEQYF; DNA: TGTGCCAGCAGTGGCCGCGGACAGGGGTTCCACGAGCAGTACTTC
D: TRBD2; size: -; J: TRBJ2-3; V: TRBV20-1; length: 13; CDR3: CSARLAGVDTQYF; DNA: TGCAGTGCTAGACTAGCGGGGGTTGATACGCAGTATTTT
D: -; size: few; J: TRBJ1-6; V: TRBV5-1; length: 14; CDR3: CASSRGSRDSPLHF; DNA: TGCGCCAGCAGCCGGGGGTCAAGGGATTCACCCCTCCACTTT
D: -; size: once; J: TRBJ2-7; V: TRBV6-1; length: 15; CDR3: CASSEATTDIYEQYF; DNA: TGTGCCAGCAGTGAAGCGACGACAGACATCTACGAGCAGTACTTC
D: TRBD2; size: -; J: TRBJ2-5; V: TRBV12-3/TRBV12-4; length: 15; CDR3: CASSPTSGAQETQYF; DNA: TGTGCCAGCAGTCCGACTAGCGGGGCTCAAGAGACCCAGTACTTC
D: -; size: few; J: TRBJ2-1; V: TRBV12-3/TRBV12-4; length: 17; CDR3: CASSFRLGATRANEQFF; DNA: TGTGCCAGCAGTTTCCGTTTGGGGGCTACTAGGGCCAATGAGCAGTTCTTC
D: TRBD2; size: -; J: TRBJ2-7; V: TRBV2; length: 14; CDR3: CASTGGRADYEQYF; DNA: TGTGCCAGCACGGGCGGGAGGGCTGACTACGAGCAGTACTTC
D: TRBD2; size: -; J: TRBJ2-7; V: TRBV7-2; length: 15; CDR3: CASSLIVTGGGGQYF; DNA: TGTGCCAGCAGCTTAATAGTCACGGGAGGGGGGGGGCAGTACTTC
D: -; size: -; J: TRBJ2-5; V: TRBV10-3; length: 14; CDR3: CAIRKGQSQETQYF; DNA: TGTGCCATCAGGAAGGGCCAGTCCCAAGAGACCCAGTACTTC
D: TRBD2; size: -; J: TRBJ2-3; V: TRBV6-6; length: 15; CDR3: CASSQTSGSTDTQYF; DNA: TGTGCCAGCAGTCAAACTAGCGGGAGCACAGATACGCAGTATTTT
D: -; size: -; J: TRBJ2-1; V: TRBV20-1; length: 13; CDR3: CSAREGSPLEQFF; DNA: TGCAGTGCTAGAGAAGGTAGCCCCCTTGAGCAGTTCTTC
D: TRBD2; size: few; J: TRBJ2-5; V: TRBV6-6; length: 15; CDR3: CASSYAGLQQETQYF; DNA: TGTGCCAGCAGTTACGCGGGACTACAGCAAGAGACCCAGTACTTC
D: -; size: -; J: TRBJ2-3; V: TRBV2; length: 15; CDR3: CASSDRTSATDTQYF; DNA: TGTGCCAGCAGTGATCGGACTTCTGCCACAGATACGCAGTATTTT
D: -; size: -; J: TRBJ2-3; V: TRBV6-1; length: 17; CDR3: CASSEEVRPRWADTQYF; DNA: TGTGCCAGCAGTGAAGAGGTCCGACCCCGATGGGCAGATACGCAGTATTTT
D: -; size: many; J: TRBJ1-6; V: TRBV7-8; length: 17; CDR3: CASSPSPQAGFNSPLHF; DNA: TGTGCCAGCAGCCCGTCGCCCCAAGCGGGGTTCAATTCACCCCTCCACTTT
D: TRBD1; size: few; J: TRBJ2-5; V: TRBV7-2; length: 14; CDR3: CASSRTGRQETQYF; DNA: TGTGCCAGCAGCCGGACAGGGAGACAAGAGACCCAGTACTTC
D: -; size: -; J: TRBJ1-6; V: TRBV7-2; length: 13; CDR3: CASSHSGPSPLHF; DNA: TGTGCCAGCAGCCACAGCGGTCCTTCACCCCTCCACTTT
D: -; size: -; J: TRBJ2-1; V: TRBV7-2; length: 16; CDR3: CASSQGPGGYYNEQFF; DNA: TGTGCCAGCAGTCAAGGACCGGGGGGCTACTACAATGAGCAGTTCTTC
D: -; size: -; J: TRBJ1-1; V: TRBV27; length: 13; CDR3: CASVQFEGAEAFF; DNA: TGTGCCAGCGTTCAGTTCGAGGGAGCTGAAGCTTTCTTT
D: -; size: few; J: TRBJ2-1; V: TRBV11-2; length: 14; CDR3: CASSLKQGYNEQFF; DNA: TGTGCCAGCAGCTTAAAACAGGGCTACAATGAGCAGTTCTTC
D: TRBD1; size: -; J: TRBJ1-2; V: TRBV10-3; length: 14; CDR3: CASEQGETNYGYTF; DNA: TGTGCCAGCGAGCAGGGGGAGACAAACTATGGCTACACCTTC
D: -; size: -; J: TRBJ2-2; V: TRBV7-2; length: 14; CDR3: CASSSRPGTGELFF; DNA: TGTGCCAGCAGCTCAAGACCGGGGACCGGGGAGCTGTTTTTT
D: TRBD2; size: -; J: TRBJ2-7; V: TRBV12-3/TRBV12-4; length: 16; CDR3: CASSLGFREARLEQYF; DNA: TGTGCCAGCAGTTTAGGTTTCCGGGAGGCCCGCCTCGAGCAGTACTTC
D: TRBD2; size: -; J: TRBJ2-1; V: TRBV5-6; length: 12; CDR3: CASASGSWEQFF; DNA: TGTGCCAGCGCTAGCGGGAGTTGGGAGCAGTTCTTC
D: -; size: few; J: TRBJ1-5; V: TRBV4-3; length: 13; CDR3: CASSQRVGQPQHF; DNA: TGCGCCAGCAGCCAACGGGTAGGTCAGCCCCAGCATTTT
D: TRBD1; size: -; J: TRBJ2-7; V: TRBV7-2; length: 17; CDR3: CASSLGPTGGGAYEQYF; DNA: TGTGCCAGCAGCTTAGGCCCCACAGGGGGAGGCGCCTACGAGCAGTACTTC
D: TRBD2; size: -; J: TRBJ2-1; V: TRBV4-3; length: 17; CDR3: CASSHRVAGGPVNEQFF; DNA: TGCGCCAGCAGCCATCGTGTAGCGGGAGGGCCGGTCAATGAGCAGTTCTTC
D: -; size: -; J: TRBJ2-7; V: TRBV12-3/TRBV12-4; length: 14; CDR3: CASSLRGKGLEQYF; DNA: TGTGCCAGCAGCCTCCGCGGGAAAGGTCTCGAGCAGTACTTC
D: TRBD1; size: -; J: TRBJ2-5; V: TRBV7-2; length: 15; CDR3: CASRNSGQPEETQYF; DNA: TGTGCCAGCAGGAACTCGGGACAGCCCGAAGAGACCCAGTACTTC
D: -; size: few; J: TRBJ2-3; V: TRBV4-1; length: 15; CDR3: CASSQDPGFTDTQYF; DNA: TGCGCCAGCAGCCAAGACCCGGGATTCACAGATACGCAGTATTTT
D: TRBD1; size: -; J: TRBJ2-7; V: TRBV6-2/TRBV6-3; length: 15; CDR3: CASTPQTGKYEEQYF; DNA: TGTGCCAGCACCCCACAGACAGGGAAGTACGAAGAGCAGTACTTC
D: TRBD2; size: many; J: TRBJ2-3; V: TRBV7-2; length: 15; CDR3: CASSYRTSGTDTQYF; DNA: TGTGCCAGCAGCTACAGGACTAGCGGCACAGATACGCAGTATTTT
D: TRBD1; size: few; J: TRBJ2-5; V: TRBV19; length: 16; CDR3: CASSIASGQGIETQYF; DNA: TGTGCCAGTAGTATAGCATCCGGACAGGGGATCGAGACCCAGTACTTC
D: TRBD1; size: -; J: TRBJ2-7; V: TRBV5-1; length: 15; CDR3: CASSSGGLTPYEQYF; DNA: TGCGCCAGCAGCTCAGGGGGCCTTACCCCCTACGAGCAGTACTTC
D: -; size: -; J: TRBJ2-7; V: TRBV7-3; length: 11; CDR3: CASGVLYEQYF; DNA: TGTGCCAGCGGCGTCCTATACGAGCAGTACTTC